A single sample gave rise to the 5 T cell receptor beta chains below, sequenced in a study of blood T cell repertoires in COVID-19. Only in-frame clones appear in the TCRdb table, and some are missing; sequencing was by immunoSEQ multiplex PCR. The table lists approximately 150,000 clones, more than 90% of them singletons, with about 18% in the top ten. Sequencing used peripheral blood. These receptors all stem from a man in his 60s with active or convalescent COVID-19.

The chain recombines TRBV12-5 with TRBJ1-1; weak D call: TRBD1 (5 bases). This CDR3 region has 13 residues. Germline V gene sequence: CDR1 LGHNT, CDR2 FRNRAP. V was cut by 10 bases and J by 3 bases, with 15 bases left in between. CDR3 amino acids: CATSPGRDTEAFF. The CDR3 region has the DNA TGTGCTACCTCCCCAGGCAGGGACACTGAAGCTTTCTTT.

This chain uses TRBV10-1 with TRBJ1-1, with D maybe TRBD1 (5 bases). Per germline, CDR1 WNHNN and CDR2 SYGVQD (reference sequence). This CDR3 comprises 14 residues. V lost 4 bases, J lost 4 bases, and 13 bases lay in between. The CDR3 DNA is TGCGCCAGCAGTGGCCCCAGGGTTACCACTGAAGCTTTCTTT. Its protein product is CASSGPRVTTEAFF.

This clone occurred once. V and J are TRBV12-3 or TRBV12-4 and TRBJ2-4; D unclear. This CDR3 has 13 amino acids. The V end lost 6 bases, the J end lost 0 bases, and 6 bases lay between the germline ends. CDR3 loop: CASSNRAKNIQYF. CDR3 bases: TGTGCCAGCAGCAACAGAGCCAAAAACATTCAGTACTTC.

V is TRBV20-1 and J is TRBJ1-2, with 7 bases aligning to TRBD1. The V gene end was trimmed by 5 bases and the J gene end by 8 bases; junction bases not matched to a gene: 2. Per germline, CDR1 DFQATT and CDR2 SNEGSKA (reference sequence). The CDR3 covers 10 residues. The CDR3: CSAYRGGYTF. As DNA, the CDR3 is TGCAGTGCTTACAGGGGAGGCTACACCTTC.

This clone has just a few counts. The chain employs TRBV9 and TRBJ1-3; 10 nucleotides agree with TRBD1. V lost 3 bases, J lost 2 bases, and 5 bases stayed unmatched. The CDR3 spans 16 residues. Per the germline V gene, CDR1 is SGDLS and CDR2 is YYNGEE. DNA of the CDR3: TGTGCCAGCAGCGCCGCCGGACAGGGGGCTGGAAACACCATATATTTT. Residues: CASSAAGQGAGNTIYF.